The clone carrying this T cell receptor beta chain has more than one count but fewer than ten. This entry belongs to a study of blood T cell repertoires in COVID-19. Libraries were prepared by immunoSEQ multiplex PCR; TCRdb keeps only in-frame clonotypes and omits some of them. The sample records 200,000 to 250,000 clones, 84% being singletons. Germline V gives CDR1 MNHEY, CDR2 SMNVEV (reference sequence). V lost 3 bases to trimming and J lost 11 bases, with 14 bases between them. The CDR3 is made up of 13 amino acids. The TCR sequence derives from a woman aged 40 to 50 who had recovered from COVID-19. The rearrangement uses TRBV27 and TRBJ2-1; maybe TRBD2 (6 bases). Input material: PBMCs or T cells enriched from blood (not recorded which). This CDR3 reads CASSLEGRAKQFF. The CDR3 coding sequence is TGTGCCAGCAGTTTGGAGGGCAGGGCCAAGCAGTTCTTC.